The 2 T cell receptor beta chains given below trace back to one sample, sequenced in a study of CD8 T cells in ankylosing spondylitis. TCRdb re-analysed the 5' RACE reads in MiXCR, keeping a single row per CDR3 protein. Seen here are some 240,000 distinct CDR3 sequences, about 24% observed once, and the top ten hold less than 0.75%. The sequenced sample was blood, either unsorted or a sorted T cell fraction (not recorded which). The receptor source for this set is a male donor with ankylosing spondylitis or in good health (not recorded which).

CDR3 nucleotide sequence: TGTGCCAGCAGGCATGACAGATACACTGAAGCTTTCTTT. Translation: CASRHDRYTEAFF. The chain is built from TRBV12-3 or TRBV12-4 and TRBJ1-1, with D perhaps matching TRBD1 (5 bases). Trimming left V 6 bases short and J 3 bases short, with 11 bases between. The CDR3 covers 13 residues.

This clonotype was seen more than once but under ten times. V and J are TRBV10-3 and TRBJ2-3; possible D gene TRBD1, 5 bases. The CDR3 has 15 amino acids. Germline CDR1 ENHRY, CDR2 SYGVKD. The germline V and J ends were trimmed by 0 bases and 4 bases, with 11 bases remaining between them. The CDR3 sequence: CAISESVGLADTQYF. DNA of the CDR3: TGTGCCATCAGTGAGTCGGTGGGGCTGGCAGATACGCAGTATTTT.